The 13 T cell receptor beta chains reported below all come from one sample, sequenced in a study of cytomegalovirus exposure and HLA in healthy donors (dated by TCRdb to 2015 to 2018). Receptors were amplified or captured by the immunoSEQ multiplex PCR assay. The multiplex PCR relied on a mix of 60 forward primers for TCR Vbeta segments and 13 reverse primers for TCR Jbeta segments. TCRdb's version of the immuneACCESS table is confined to in-frame rearrangements and falls short of the full clone set. An unresolved V gene accounts for under half of the shortfall where checked; the remainder is of unknown origin. For this sample the table gives some 110,000 clones, of which around 77% were detected only once. The ten largest clones capture over 6.5% of the sample. The material sequenced was PBMCs. The receptors shown here come from a woman between 40 and 55 years old in good health and CMV-seropositive.

Here the CDR3 DNA reads TGTGCCAGCAGTCCTACTACTCGACAAGAGACCCAGTACTTC. This codes for CASSPTTRQETQYF. The chain has TRBV11-2 and TRBJ2-5; D unresolved. Germline CDR1 and CDR2: SGHAT and FQNNGV. The CDR3 is 14 amino acids. V was cut by 6 bases and J by 2 bases, with 13 bases left in between.

In nucleotides, the CDR3 is TGCGCCAGCAGCCGAAGATCTAGCGGGACATCCCCCCGGGAGACCCAGTACTTC. Amino acids: CASSRRSSGTSPRETQYF. The gene calls are TRBV5-1 and TRBJ2-5, with TRBD2 matching 9 bases. The CDR3 runs to 18 residues. Losses at the gene ends were 4 bases for V and 5 bases for J; bases not matched to a gene: 18. The germline V gene has CDR1 SGHRS and CDR2 YFSETQ.

This clone showed up just a few times. This same CDR3 is encoded by further DNA sequences in the sample. The genes are TRBV7-2 and TRBJ1-6; perhaps TRBD1 as D (5 bases). There are 12 residues in the CDR3. Trimming shortened V by 3 bases and J by 10 bases, and 7 bases separated the two germline ends. The germline V gene has CDR1 SGHTA and CDR2 FQGNSA. The CDR3 reads CASSFGGSPLHF. The DNA for the CDR3 is TGTGCCAGCAGCTTCGGGGGGTCACCCCTCCACTTT.

The chain employs TRBV29-1 and TRBJ2-1; 8 positions match TRBD2. The CDR3 is 15 amino acids. Germline V gene lookup returns CDR1 SQVTM and CDR2 ANQGSEA. V gave up 5 bases and J gave up 4 bases; unmatched junction bases: 10. The CDR3 is CSVPIAGWSYNEQFF. In DNA form, the CDR3 reads TGCAGCGTTCCCATAGCGGGATGGAGTTACAATGAGCAGTTCTTC.

The chain combines TRBV10-3 with TRBJ1-1; the D is unclear. Per the germline V gene, CDR1 is ENHRY and CDR2 is SYGVKD. The CDR3 has 15 amino acids. Trimming cost V 0 bases and J 4 bases, with 12 bases left between them. The CDR3 coding sequence is TGTGCCATCAGTGAGTCGGGAGGGCTCCGCACTGAAGCTTTCTTT. This sequence encodes CAISESGGLRTEAFF.

J is TRBJ2-5 and V is TRBV5-6, with no clear D. CDR3 length: 12 residues. CDR1 and CDR2 from the germline V gene are SGHDT and YYEEEE. Trimming stripped 5 bases from V and 4 bases from J, with 9 bases between. As DNA, the CDR3 is TGTGCCAGCAGGGCCTCGGGAGAGACCCAGTACTTC. It translates to CASRASGETQYF.

This clone was counted a single time. This chain links TRBV5-1 with TRBJ1-4; 7 positions match TRBD1. J gave up 5 bases and V 0 bases, and 10 bases lay outside the gene matches. The CDR3 runs 17 residues. The germline V gene has CDR1 SGHRS and CDR2 YFSETQ. CDR3 sequence: CASSLGRPGQTNEKLFF. The CDR3 DNA follows: TGCGCCAGCAGCTTGGGCCGGCCGGGACAGACAAATGAAAAACTGTTTTTT.

The J gene is TRBJ2-2, the V gene TRBV2, with 7 bases identical to TRBD1. Unmatched junction bases numbered 7, after V lost 6 bases and J lost 3 bases. The germline V gene has CDR1 SNHLY and CDR2 FYNNEI. The CDR3 is 15 residues long. CDR3 in amino acids: CASSAQGVDTGELFF. In DNA, the CDR3 is TGTGCCAGCAGCGCGCAGGGGGTGGACACCGGGGAGCTGTTTTTT. The full variable domain, rest sourced from reference TRBV2 and TRBJ2-2, is EPEVTQTPSHQVTQMGQEVILRCVPISNHLYFYWYRQILGQKVEFLVSFYNNEISEKSEIFDDQFSVERPDGSNFTLKIRSTKLEDSAMYFCASSAQGVDTGELFFGEGSRLTVL.

The chain carries TRBV28 and TRBJ1-5; 8 bases map to TRBD1. Germline assignment: CDR1 MDHEN and CDR2 SYDVKM. Germline trimming cut 4 bases from V and 6 bases from J; bases unmatched to any gene: 8. The CDR3 is 15 residues long. The CDR3 reads CASSSDRGRAQPQHF. CDR3 nucleotides: TGTGCCAGCAGTTCAGACAGGGGACGTGCTCAGCCCCAGCATTTT.

The chain is built from TRBV20-1 and TRBJ2-7, with D unclear. Germline V gene data show CDR1 as DFQATT and CDR2 as SNEGSKA (reference sequence). CDR3 length: 11 amino acids. The V end was cut by 3 bases, the J end by 1 base, with 4 bases between. The CDR3 protein is CSASSSYEQYF. CDR3 bases: TGCAGTGCTAGCAGTTCCTACGAGCAGTACTTC.

CDR3 bases: TGCGCCAGCAGCTTCGACAGGGGGCCCTATGGCTACACCTTC. This gives the protein CASSFDRGPYGYTF. The chain carries TRBV5-1 and TRBJ1-2, with TRBD1 identical over 10 bases. The CDR3 extends over 14 amino acids. From germline, CDR1 is SGHRS and CDR2 YFSETQ. After removal of 2 bases from V and 4 bases from J, the junction contained 2 bases not matched to a gene. The full variable domain, its missing parts supplied by reference TRBV5-1 and TRBJ1-2, is KAGVTQTPRYLIKTRGQQVTLSCSPISGHRSVSWYQQTPGQGLQFLFEYFSETQRNKGNFPGRFSGRQFSNSRSEMNVSTLELGDSALYLCASSFDRGPYGYTFGSGTRLTVV.

The chain employs TRBV4-3 and TRBJ2-3; 15 positions agree with TRBD2. This CDR3 is 17 amino acids long. Trimming cost V 0 bases and J 6 bases; bases outside gene matches: 4. Germline CDR1 LGHNA, CDR2 YSLEER. CDR3 amino acids: CASSQETGTSGGDTQYF. CDR3 in DNA: TGCGCCAGCAGCCAAGAAACTGGGACTAGCGGGGGGGATACGCAGTATTTT.

This chain joins TRBV5-1 and TRBJ2-7; 8 bases align to TRBD2. Germline assignment: CDR1 SGHRS and CDR2 YFSETQ. This CDR3 is built from 14 residues. Unmatched junction bases numbered 9, after V lost 4 bases and J lost 6 bases. The CDR3 sequence is CASSPGTSFREQYF. CDR3 coding DNA: TGCGCCAGCAGCCCTGGGACTAGTTTTCGCGAGCAGTACTTC.